This T cell receptor (beta chain) was sequenced in a study of vaccination effects on CD4 cells after COVID-19. Regarding this clone: Its antigen is not known.

The method was immunoSEQ multiplex PCR; TCRdb's version includes in-frame clones alone and lacks a portion of them. The sample has approximately 61,000 clones, roughly 72% seen once; the top ten hold 0.95% to 1.5%. The CDR3 is made up of 11 amino acids. Germline lookup yields CDR1 SEHNR and CDR2 FQNEAQ (reference sequence). V lost 2 bases to trimming and J lost 3 bases, with 0 bases between them. Before sequencing took place, the ViraFEST assay used viral peptide pools to expand antigen-specific CD4+ T cells. A 10-day culture period preceded the isolation of CD4+ T cells. Participants completed two doses of the BNT162b2 or mRNA-1273 vaccine.

V usage is TRBV7-9 and J usage is TRBJ2-3; no clear D. This clonotype originated in a human donor who received a COVID-19 vaccine. This specimen was CD4+ T cells from PBMCs cultured with HCoV-229E spike peptides, taken after COVID-19 vaccination. The CDR3 DNA reads TGTGCCAGCAGCTTAACAGATACGCAGTATTTT. Its translation is CASSLTDTQYF.